This entry is about one TCR beta chain. It has no known antigen specificity. Per-base quality was not reported, and no clone a single base away is much larger than it. This sample was taken from a study of blood T cell repertoires in COVID-19 (TCRdb year 2020). Regarding the research as a whole: The collaborator samples originated in the United States, Italy and Spain and spanned the acute and convalescent phases of COVID-19. The prospective study material was composed of cDNA or gDNA derived from T cells, B-cell-depleted T cells, or PBMCs. Deeply sampled blood TCRbeta repertoires from subjects exposed to, actively infected with, or recovered from COVID-19 were included in the dataset. The repertoires were released in a freely available public database meant as a resource for research on the immune response to SARS-CoV-2. The samples were drawn from the first 160 participants of the ongoing ImmuneRACE study and from some 1,300 subjects provided by 6 global collaborators. A de-identified subject ID, COVID-19 status, age in years and sex were almost always included in the sample metadata. Where HLA class I and class II types were available, the types were taken from metadata supplied by the sample provider, not from assay-based typing. The full study reports these points: Clinical and demographic metadata were provided uncurated, with the amount varying by source and participant.

Whole blood was collected in K2EDTA tubes by collaborating institutions according to the institutions' own protocols. For TCRbeta analysis, collaborator samples were shipped as frozen whole blood, as isolated PBMCs, or as DNA extracted from either sample type. TCRbeta CDR3 regions were amplified from genomic DNA by means of the immunoSEQ Assay, a bias-controlled multiplex PCR. The original pipeline was this. Nucleated cell counts per sample were estimated from amplification of reference gene primers within the assay. Sequence reads were collapsed and filtered to measure the absolute abundance of every unique TCRbeta CDR3 rearrangement. For each sample, productive Simpson clonality was calculated by taking the square root of Simpson's diversity index across productive rearrangements. TCRdb retrieved this table from immuneACCESS and kept in-frame rearrangements only. Not all clones are present; in checked studies, unresolved V genes account for under half, and no reason is known for the remainder. V and J calls plus clone size are reproduced from that table; the DNA served to infer D and trimming. The sample table contains over 130,000 clones; only one count was recorded for 84% of them. Together, the top ten hold roughly 2% of the sample.

Sample: peripheral blood. The TCR sequence derives from a man in his 70s with acute or convalescent COVID-19.

The CDR3 in this case is CASTLAESNEQFF. The sequence in DNA is TGTGCCAGCACCCTGGCGGAATCCAATGAGCAGTTCTTC. The sequence is built from TRBV25-1 and TRBJ2-1; no confident D gene assignment can be made. CDR1 and CDR2 are read off the germline V gene as MGHDK and SYGVNS. The trim is 7 bases for V and 6 bases for J, with a gap of 13 bases between the germline ends. The CDR3, cysteine through phenylalanine, is 13 amino acids long. The retained sequence is limited to the CDR3, 39 bases, with the frame set at the first base. The CDR3 plus the reference TRBV25-1 and TRBJ2-1 genes for the other parts give the full variable domain: EADIYQTPRYLVIGTGKKITLECSQTMGHDKMYWYQQDPGMELHLIHYSYGVNSTEKGDLSSESTVSRIRTEHFPLTLESARPSHTSQYLCASTLAESNEQFFGPGTRLTVL.